This T cell receptor beta chain appears in the sequencing data of a study of shared clonotypes between healthy human individuals. Produced via immunoSEQ multiplex PCR; TCRdb's table is partial and in-frame only. The data hold roughly 490,000 clones, with roughly 85% observed a single time. Between the trimmed V and J ends, which lost 3 bases and 12 bases, there was a span of 19 bases. This CDR3 has 14 residues. Looked up from germline, CDR1 is SGHDT and CDR2 is YYEEEE. The genes are TRBV5-6 and TRBJ2-1, with D perhaps matching TRBD1 or TRBD2 (5 bases each). The sequencing sample was made of PBMCs. The sequence came from a woman aged 40 to 50 in good health. Some clones in this sample may be carry-over from other donors' samples. CDR3 DNA: TGTGCCAGCAGCTACGGGGCCACAGCCGGTGGGCAGTTCTTC. Protein: CASSYGATAGGQFF.